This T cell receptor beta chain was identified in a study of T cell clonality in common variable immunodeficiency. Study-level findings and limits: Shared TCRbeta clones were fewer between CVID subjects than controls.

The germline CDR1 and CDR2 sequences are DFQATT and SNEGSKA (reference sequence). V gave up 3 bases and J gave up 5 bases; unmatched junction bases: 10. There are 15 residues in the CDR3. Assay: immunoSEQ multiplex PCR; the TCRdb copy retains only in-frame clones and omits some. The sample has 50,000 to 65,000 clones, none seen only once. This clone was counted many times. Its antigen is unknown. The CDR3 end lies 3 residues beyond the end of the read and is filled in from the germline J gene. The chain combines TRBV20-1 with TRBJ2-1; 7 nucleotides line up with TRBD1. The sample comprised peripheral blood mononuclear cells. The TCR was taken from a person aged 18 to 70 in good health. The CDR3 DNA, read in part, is TGCAGTGCTAGCCGCCCCCGGGACAGCCACAATGAG. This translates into CSASRPRDSHNE. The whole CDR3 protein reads CSASRPRDSHNEQFF.